Presented here are 24 T cell receptor beta chains from one specimen sequenced in a study of shared clonotypes between healthy human individuals. Selected positively for CCR7 and CD45RO-negative, naive CD8 cells excluded terminally differentiated effector memory CD45RA+ cells. Using immunoSEQ multiplex PCR, the repertoire was profiled, and TCRdb retains in-frame clones only, with some absent. This sample has under 2,000,000 clones; about 95% occur once, and the top ten carry approximately 1%. Sample: naive CD8+ T cells sorted from blood. The receptors stem from a young man in good health.

The rearrangement joins TRBV2 to TRBJ1-6; D is undetermined. This CDR3 contains 15 residues. Per the germline V gene, CDR1 is SNHLY and CDR2 is FYNNEI. V lost 6 bases, J lost 4 bases, and 13 bases lay in between. The CDR3 region is CASSSTLGYNSPLHF. The DNA for the CDR3 is TGTGCCAGCAGCAGCACTCTAGGGTATAATTCACCCCTCCACTTT.

A word on this clone: The identical CDR3 is also encoded by other nucleotide sequences in the sample. J is TRBJ2-3 and V is TRBV27; D gene ambiguous. CDR3 size: 16 residues. Germline-derived CDR1 and CDR2 are MNHEY and SMNVEV (reference sequence). V was pared by 1 base and J by 0 bases, with 11 bases between. In DNA form, the CDR3 reads TGTGCCAGCAGTTTATTGGCGGTGACTAGCACAGATACGCAGTATTTT. Its protein is CASSLLAVTSTDTQYF.

The rearrangement joins TRBV4-1 to TRBJ2-2; possibly TRBD2 for D (6 bases). Trimming removed 2 bases at V and 9 bases at J, with 25 bases between. The CDR3 contains 18 residues. The V gene's germline CDR1 is MGHRA and CDR2 YSYEKL. CDR3 coding DNA: TGCGCCAGCAGCCAATGGGGTGGGGACTTACTCGGAACCAGGGAGCTGTTTTTT. As protein: CASSQWGGDLLGTRELFF.

The rearrangement uses TRBV7-9 and TRBJ2-3; the match to TRBD2 covers 9 bases. The CDR3 extends over 15 amino acids. The germline gives CDR1 SEHNR, CDR2 FQNEAQ (reference sequence). J was trimmed by 4 bases and V by 5 bases; bases with no gene match: 7. CDR3 residues: CASSPSGIGADTQYF. Written as DNA, the CDR3 is TGTGCCAGCAGCCCTAGCGGGATTGGCGCAGATACGCAGTATTTT.

The rearrangement joins TRBV5-6 to TRBJ2-7, with 9 positions matching TRBD1. The length of the CDR3 is 14 residues. CDR1 is SGHDT, CDR2 YYEEEE, per germline. The junction had 4 bases not matched to a gene; V was cut back by 3 bases and J by 3 bases. For the CDR3, the DNA is TGTGCCAGCAGCTGGACAGGGGATTTCTACGAGCAGTACTTC. Its protein is CASSWTGDFYEQYF.

This chain uses TRBV7-6 with TRBJ2-7, with D tentatively TRBD2 (6 bases). V lost 5 bases to trimming and J lost 2 bases, with 19 bases between them. The CDR3 sequence is 16 residues long. Germline V lookup: CDR1 SGHVS, CDR2 FNYEAQ. The CDR3 region is CASSLSPLADTYEQYF. CDR3 sequence (DNA): TGTGCCAGCAGCCTTAGCCCCTTAGCGGATACCTACGAGCAGTACTTC.

V and J are TRBV2 and TRBJ2-7; weak D call: TRBD2 (6 bases). This CDR3 has 14 residues. V was cut by 7 bases and J by 3 bases, with 16 bases left in between. The germline V gene has CDR1 SNHLY and CDR2 FYNNEI. The CDR3 sequence: CASIEGLTFYEQYF. The CDR3 DNA reads TGTGCCAGCATCGAGGGACTGACTTTCTACGAGCAGTACTTC.

The chain employs TRBV30 and TRBJ1-1; D unresolved. Between the trimmed V and J ends, which lost 0 bases and 7 bases, there was a span of 15 bases. The germline V gene encodes CDR1 GTSNPN and CDR2 SVGIG (reference sequence). The CDR3 runs 14 residues. This CDR3 is CAWSVVPESGEAFF. In DNA, the CDR3 is TGTGCCTGGAGTGTGGTCCCAGAGTCTGGTGAAGCTTTCTTT. Using reference TRBV30 and TRBJ1-1 for the parts outside the CDR3, the full variable domain is SQTIHQWPATLVQPVGSPLSLECTVEGTSNPNLYWYRQAAGRGLQLLFYSVGIGQISSEVPQNLSASRPQDRQFILSSKKLLLSDSGFYLCAWSVVPESGEAFFGQGTRLTVV.

The chain has TRBV30 and TRBJ2-6; D is uncertain. Trimming took 5 bases from V and 4 from J, leaving 6 bases between them. CDR3 length equals 12 residues. CDR1 GTSNPN and CDR2 SVGIG come from the germline V gene (reference sequence). This chain's CDR3 is CAWERGANVLTF. DNA of the CDR3: TGTGCCTGGGAAAGGGGGGCCAACGTCCTGACTTTC.

The CDR3 nucleotides read TGTGCCAGCAGCTTGGCTGGGACTAGCGGTAGCTCCTACGAGCAGTACTTC. Its translation: CASSLAGTSGSSYEQYF. The chain employs TRBV5-6 and TRBJ2-7; 11 positions agree with TRBD2. The CDR3 consists of 17 residues. V trimming: 0 bases; J trimming: 0 bases; junction bases outside the gene matches: 5. Per the germline V gene, CDR1 is SGHDT and CDR2 is YYEEEE. Filled out from reference TRBV5-6 and TRBJ2-7, the complete variable domain reads DAGVTQSPTHLIKTRGQQVTLRCSPKSGHDTVSWYQQALGQGPQFIFQYYEEEERQRGNFPDRFSGHQFPNYSSELNVNALLLGDSALYLCASSLAGTSGSSYEQYFGPGTRLTVT.

V and J are TRBV2 and TRBJ2-5, with 11 bases that match TRBD2. V gave up 5 bases and J gave up 4 bases; unmatched junction bases: 9. The V gene's germline CDR1 is SNHLY and CDR2 FYNNEI. The length of the CDR3 is 16 residues. The DNA of the CDR3 is TGTGCCAGCAGTACCAGACTAGCGGGGATGCTAGAGACCCAGTACTTC. Protein sequence: CASSTRLAGMLETQYF.

The CDR3 coding sequence is TGTGCCAGCAGCCCCTACACCGGGGAGCTGTTTTTT. It yields the protein CASSPYTGELFF. The chain joins TRBV5-6 to TRBJ2-2, with no clear D. Germline V gene lookup returns CDR1 SGHDT and CDR2 YYEEEE. This CDR3 region has 12 residues. Trimming left V 4 bases short and J 3 bases short, with 4 bases between.

This clone has just one count. Other DNA sequences of this sample code for an identical CDR3. CDR3 region: CASSDPRVNTEAFF. CDR3 in DNA: TGTGCCAGCAGTGATCCCAGGGTGAACACTGAAGCTTTCTTT. The chain employs TRBV2 and TRBJ1-1, with D possibly TRBD1 on 5 matching bases. Trimming removed 3 bases at V and 0 bases at J, with 8 bases between. This CDR3 region has 14 residues. Germline V gene sequence: CDR1 SNHLY, CDR2 FYNNEI. Full variable domain (missing parts from reference TRBV2 and TRBJ1-1): EPEVTQTPSHQVTQMGQEVILRCVPISNHLYFYWYRQILGQKVEFLVSFYNNEISEKSEIFDDQFSVERPDGSNFTLKIRSTKLEDSAMYFCASSDPRVNTEAFFGQGTRLTVV.

This chain connects TRBV2 to TRBJ2-3; D may be TRBD1 or TRBD2 (6 bases each). Germline CDR1 SNHLY, CDR2 FYNNEI. V was pared by 2 bases and J by 8 bases, with 11 bases between. The CDR3 is 13 residues long. The CDR3 spells CASSETGGGTQYF. For the CDR3, the DNA is TGTGCCAGCAGTGAAACAGGAGGGGGTACGCAGTATTTT.

V gene TRBV10-3 combines with J gene TRBJ2-3, with 7 bases lining up with TRBD1. Germline CDR1 and CDR2: ENHRY and SYGVKD. V was pared by 5 bases and J by 0 bases, with 5 bases of the junction left unmatched. The CDR3 contains 15 residues. This CDR3 reads CAISTGTDSTDTQYF. Here the CDR3 DNA reads TGTGCCATCAGTACCGGGACAGATAGCACAGATACGCAGTATTTT.

V is TRBV2 and J is TRBJ2-2, with 7 bases matching TRBD2. This CDR3 contains 18 residues. Germline V gene lookup returns CDR1 SNHLY and CDR2 FYNNEI. Trimming took 5 bases from V and 1 from J; bases not matched to a gene: 13. The CDR3 loop is CASSKLLGGPLNTGELFF. CDR3 DNA sequence: TGTGCCAGCAGTAAACTCCTGGGAGGGCCGTTGAACACCGGGGAGCTGTTTTTT.

This clone appeared a single time. The V gene is TRBV19, the J gene TRBJ1-1, with 9 bases identical to TRBD1. CDR1 and CDR2 from the germline V gene are LNHDA and SQIVND (reference sequence). V was clipped by 10 bases and J by 3 bases; unmatched bases: 12. The CDR3 covers 15 residues. CDR3 region: CAIMPGTGIYTEAFF. CDR3 nucleotides: TGTGCCATCATGCCGGGGACAGGGATATACACTGAAGCTTTCTTT.

The V gene is TRBV4-1, the J gene TRBJ1-5, with TRBD1 identical over 9 bases. Germline V gene sequence: CDR1 MGHRA, CDR2 YSYEKL. CDR3 size: 15 residues. J gave up 5 bases and V 4 bases, and 6 bases lay outside the gene matches. The CDR3 bases are TGCGCCAGCAGCCTACAGGGGGCAGGGGATCAGCCCCAGCATTTT. Translated: CASSLQGAGDQPQHF.

This rearrangement joins TRBV2 to TRBJ2-7, with TRBD2 matching 10 bases. Germline CDR1 SNHLY, CDR2 FYNNEI. The V segment lost 7 bases and the J segment 2 bases; nucleotides outside the gene matches: 5. The CDR3 sequence is 14 residues long. The CDR3 here is CASTLAGETYEQYF. The DNA for the CDR3 is TGTGCCAGCACTCTAGCGGGAGAGACCTACGAGCAGTACTTC.

About this clone: The same CDR3 arises from other DNA sequences in this sample as well. The rearrangement links TRBV27 to TRBJ2-2; D unclear. Germline values: CDR1 MNHEY, CDR2 SMNVEV (reference sequence). CDR3 length equals 13 residues. The V end was cut by 6 bases, the J end by 3 bases, with 8 bases between. CDR3 sequence (DNA): TGTGCCAGCAGCGGGCTGGACACCGGGGAGCTGTTTTTT. It is translated as CASSGLDTGELFF.

Regarding this clone: The sample holds other DNA sequences that translate to the same CDR3. V usage is TRBV10-1 and J usage is TRBJ2-7; D is uncertain. The CDR3 is made up of 13 amino acids. V was pared by 2 bases and J by 1 base, with 6 bases between. Germline V gene lookup returns CDR1 WNHNN and CDR2 SYGVQD (reference sequence). The CDR3 spells CASSEGISYEQYF. The CDR3 DNA sequence: TGCGCCAGCAGTGAGGGAATTTCCTACGAGCAGTACTTC.

The rearrangement joins TRBV25-1 to TRBJ2-5, with D possibly being TRBD1 or TRBD2 (5 bases each). V lost 11 bases to trimming and J lost 11 bases, with 21 bases between them. This CDR3 has 12 residues. Per germline, CDR1 MGHDK and CDR2 SYGVNS. The CDR3 sequence: CAGTGTPSVQYF. CDR3 DNA: TGTGCCGGGACCGGGACCCCGAGTGTTCAGTACTTC.

The J gene is TRBJ2-5, the V gene TRBV7-6, with 13 bases identical to TRBD2. The CDR3 is made up of 16 amino acids. V shed 1 base and J 5 bases; nucleotides not matched to a gene: 4. Germline V gene sequence: CDR1 SGHVS, CDR2 FNYEAQ. The CDR3 sequence is CASSLEGLAGSETQYF. The CDR3 nucleotides read TGTGCCAGCAGCTTAGAGGGACTAGCGGGAAGCGAGACCCAGTACTTC. Supplemented by reference TRBV7-6 and TRBJ2-5, the full variable domain reads GAGVSQSPRYKVTKRGQDVALRCDPISGHVSLYWYRQALGQGPEFLTYFNYEAQQDKSGLPNDRFSAERPEGSISTLTIQRTEQRDSAMYRCASSLEGLAGSETQYFGPGTRLLVL.

The genes are TRBV13 and TRBJ1-1, with TRBD1 identical over 8 bases. CDR3 length equals 14 residues. The ends lost 6 bases at V and 0 bases at J; junction bases unmatched: 3. Germline assignment: CDR1 PRHDT and CDR2 FYEKMQ (reference sequence). Here the CDR3 DNA reads TGTGCCAGCAGTGGGGGACAGGTGAACACTGAAGCTTTCTTT. Translating gives CASSGGQVNTEAFF.